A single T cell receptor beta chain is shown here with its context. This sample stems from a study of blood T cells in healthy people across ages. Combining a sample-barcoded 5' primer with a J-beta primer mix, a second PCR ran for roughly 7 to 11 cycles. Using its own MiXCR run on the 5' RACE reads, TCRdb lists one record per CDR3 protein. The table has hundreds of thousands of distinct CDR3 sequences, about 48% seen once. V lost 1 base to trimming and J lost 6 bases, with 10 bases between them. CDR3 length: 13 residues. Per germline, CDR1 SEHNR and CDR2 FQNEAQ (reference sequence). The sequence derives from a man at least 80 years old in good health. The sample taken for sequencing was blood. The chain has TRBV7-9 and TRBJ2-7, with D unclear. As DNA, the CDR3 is TGTGCCAGCAGCTTAGGAATGCCCAGCGAGCAGTACTTC. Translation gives CASSLGMPSEQYF.